A single sample is the source of the 25 T cell receptor beta chains below, sequenced in a study of blood T cell dynamics during melanoma immunotherapy. Sequenced by immunoSEQ multiplex PCR; TCRdb stores in-frame clones only, minus some. The data show 20,000 to 30,000 clones, with around 90% seen just once and about 4.9% held by the top ten. Specified time point: pre-treatment baseline. The material was blood, obtained from a patient treated with checkpoint blockade. Source of these receptors: a human donor with melanoma.

CDR3 DNA: TGTGCCAGCAGCTTGGATCCAGGGGTGATAGAGACCCAGTACTTC. This encodes CASSLDPGVIETQYF. This chain links TRBV5-4 with TRBJ2-5; D is possibly TRBD1 (6 bases). Germline V lookup: CDR1 SGHNT, CDR2 YYREEE (reference sequence). Trimming took off 0 bases at V and 4 bases at J, with 13 bases between the two ends. The CDR3 runs 15 residues.

This chain links TRBV28 with TRBJ2-3; the D gene is possibly TRBD1 (8 bases). The V and J ends lost 5 bases and 3 bases respectively, with 15 bases between them. Per the germline V gene, CDR1 is MDHEN and CDR2 is SYDVKM. The CDR3 is 15 residues long. This CDR3 reads CASSPGQGGTDTQYF. CDR3 DNA sequence: TGTGCCAGCAGTCCCGGACAGGGAGGGACAGATACGCAGTATTTT.

The rearrangement joins TRBV7-8 to TRBJ1-1; no firm D call. Germline V gene sequence: CDR1 SGHVS, CDR2 FQNEAQ. Trimming left V 3 bases short and J 1 base short, with 6 bases between. The CDR3 has 13 amino acids. Here the CDR3 reads CASSFKGNTEAFF. In DNA, the CDR3 is TGTGCCAGCAGCTTCAAGGGGAACACTGAAGCTTTCTTT.

The J gene is TRBJ2-5, the V gene TRBV5-1; D gene unclear. The V and J ends lost 0 bases and 2 bases respectively, with 5 bases between them. The length of the CDR3 is 13 residues. Germline-derived CDR1 and CDR2 are SGHRS and YFSETQ. The CDR3 DNA follows: TGCGCCAGCAGCTTGGACAGACAAGAGACCCAGTACTTC. It codes for CASSLDRQETQYF. Full variable domain (rest looked up from reference TRBV5-1 and TRBJ2-5): KAGVTQTPRYLIKTRGQQVTLSCSPISGHRSVSWYQQTPGQGLQFLFEYFSETQRNKGNFPGRFSGRQFSNSRSEMNVSTLELGDSALYLCASSLDRQETQYFGPGTRLLVL.

The chain uses TRBV18 and TRBJ2-7; tentatively, D is TRBD2 (5 bases). The CDR3 is made up of 16 amino acids. V shed 3 bases and J shed 4 bases, with 19 bases lying between them. Germline CDR1 and CDR2: KGHSH and LQKENI. In DNA, the CDR3 is TGTGCCAGCTCACCCGGGGAGAGGTTTGCGCGGTACGAGCAGTACTTC. This gives the protein CASSPGERFARYEQYF.

This sequence joins TRBV5-1 and TRBJ1-1; D is unresolved. The CDR3 covers 14 residues. The V end lost 1 base, the J end lost 3 bases, and 10 bases lay between the germline ends. The germline V gene has CDR1 SGHRS and CDR2 YFSETQ. The CDR3 sequence is CASSLNDGDTEAFF. In DNA form, the CDR3 reads TGCGCCAGCAGCTTGAATGATGGGGACACTGAAGCTTTCTTT.

The chain carries TRBV6-1 and TRBJ2-1; D not resolved. V dropped 6 bases and J dropped 14 bases, with 5 bases sitting between them. Germline V gene data show CDR1 as MNHNS and CDR2 as SASEGT. This CDR3 region has 8 residues. The CDR3 nucleotides are TGTGCCAGCAGGGATGAGTTCTTC. This gives the protein CASRDEFF.

This chain connects TRBV11-2 to TRBJ2-1; D perhaps matches TRBD2 (6 bases). Germline lookup yields CDR1 SGHAT and CDR2 FQNNGV. V was clipped by 4 bases and J by 3 bases, with 16 bases between them. This CDR3 comprises 16 residues. Here the CDR3 reads CASSSYGGLGYNEQFF. DNA for the CDR3: TGTGCCAGCAGCTCCTACGGGGGACTCGGCTACAATGAGCAGTTCTTC. Based on the CDR3 plus reference TRBV11-2 and TRBJ2-1, the full variable domain is EAGVAQSPRYKIIEKRQSVAFWCNPISGHATLYWYQQILGQGPKLLIQFQNNGVVDDSQLPKDRFSAERLKGVDSTLKIQPAKLEDSAVYLCASSSYGGLGYNEQFFGPGTRLTVL.

The chain carries TRBV13 and TRBJ2-4; TRBD2 matches at 13 bases. This CDR3 has 14 amino acids. The germline V gene has CDR1 PRHDT and CDR2 FYEKMQ (reference sequence). After removal of 4 bases from V and 15 bases from J, the junction contained 9 bases not matched to a gene. The CDR3 region has the DNA TGTGCCAGCAGCTCACTAGCGGGAGGGACCCATAGGTACTTC. Translating gives CASSSLAGGTHRYF.

The chain combines TRBV29-1 with TRBJ2-7, with TRBD2 identical over 13 bases. After removal of 4 bases from V and 5 bases from J, the junction contained 8 bases not matched to a gene. There are 15 residues in the CDR3. In germline, CDR1 is SQVTM, CDR2 ANQGSEA. CDR3 amino acids: CSVGGTSGKRNEQYF. The DNA for the CDR3 is TGCAGCGTTGGGGGGACTAGCGGGAAAAGAAACGAGCAGTACTTC.

The chain carries TRBV5-5 and TRBJ2-7; D perhaps matches TRBD2 (6 bases). Germline values: CDR1 SGHKS, CDR2 YYEKEE (reference sequence). V was shortened by 5 bases and J by 0 bases, with 15 bases between the two germline ends. The CDR3 contains 15 residues. DNA for the CDR3: TGTGCCAGCAGGCAGGTGGGAGGCTTCTCCTACGAGCAGTACTTC. It specifies CASRQVGGFSYEQYF. Drawing the rest from reference TRBV5-5 and TRBJ2-7, the complete variable domain is DAGVTQSPTHLIKTRGQQVTLRCSPISGHKSVSWYQQVLGQGPQFIFQYYEKEERGRGNFPDRFSARQFPNYSSELNVNALLLGDSALYLCASRQVGGFSYEQYFGPGTRLTVT.

This chain uses TRBV28 with TRBJ2-2, with 9 bases matching TRBD2. V lost 5 bases to trimming and J lost 4 bases; unmatched junction nucleotides: 11. The length of the CDR3 is 17 residues. Germline-derived CDR1 and CDR2 are MDHEN and SYDVKM. The CDR3 sequence: CASSPTAGGLLTGELFF. The CDR3 DNA reads as TGTGCCAGCAGTCCGACGGCGGGAGGGCTCCTCACCGGGGAGCTGTTTTTT.

The chain couples TRBV5-6 to TRBJ2-2; 9 nucleotides line up with TRBD1. After removal of 4 bases from V and 5 bases from J, the junction contained 15 bases not matched to a gene. The germline V gene has CDR1 SGHDT and CDR2 YYEEEE. The CDR3 has 18 residues. The CDR3 spells CASSHYLGQGFWTGELFF. The DNA for the CDR3 is TGTGCCAGCAGCCATTATTTGGGACAGGGATTTTGGACCGGGGAGCTGTTTTTT.

J is TRBJ2-3 and V is TRBV5-1; 10 nucleotides align to TRBD2. The junction had 1 base not matched to a gene; V was cut back by 2 bases and J by 1 base. CDR3 size: 15 residues. Germline-derived CDR1 and CDR2 are SGHRS and YFSETQ. As DNA, the CDR3 is TGCGCCAGCAGCTTAGCGGGAGGGCGCACAGATACGCAGTATTTT. As protein: CASSLAGGRTDTQYF.

V and J are TRBV6-6 and TRBJ1-3; D not certain. V was trimmed by 7 bases and J by 8 bases, leaving 15 bases between them. This CDR3 has 13 amino acids. Germline CDR1 is MNHNY and CDR2 is SVGAGI (reference sequence). The CDR3 reads CASMAPSVDTIYF. CDR3 DNA sequence: TGTGCCAGCATGGCACCTTCGGTGGACACCATATATTTT.

The chain has TRBV5-4 and TRBJ2-3; maybe TRBD1 (7 bases). The V end lost 0 bases, the J end lost 4 bases, and 9 bases lay between the germline ends. Germline V gene sequence: CDR1 SGHNT, CDR2 YYREEE (reference sequence). CDR3 length: 14 residues. CDR3 DNA sequence: TGTGCCAGCAGCTTGGCAGGGGGGTCAGATACGCAGTATTTT. Translated, it gives CASSLAGGSDTQYF.

The V call is TRBV5-1, the J call TRBJ2-7; the D gene is possibly TRBD2 (5 bases). V lost 5 bases and J lost 7, with 16 bases in between. Germline V gives CDR1 SGHRS, CDR2 YFSETQ. This CDR3 spans 13 amino acids. The CDR3 nucleotides are TGCGCCAGCAGTCTCTTAGTAGGCGGGGAGCAGTACTTC. Protein product: CASSLLVGGEQYF.

This sequence joins TRBV4-1 and TRBJ2-2, with D perhaps TRBD1 (5 bases). Per the germline V gene, CDR1 is MGHRA and CDR2 is YSYEKL. CDR3 length: 18 residues. The V end lost 1 base, the J end lost 3 bases, and 18 bases lay between the germline ends. Here the CDR3 reads CASSQGMQGLGDTGELFF. The CDR3 DNA reads TGCGCCAGCAGCCAAGGGATGCAGGGCCTTGGGGACACCGGGGAGCTGTTTTTT.

The chain employs TRBV5-1 and TRBJ1-1; D perhaps matches TRBD1 (5 bases). V was clipped by 1 base and J by 1 base, with 8 bases between them. CDR3 length: 14 residues. CDR1 and CDR2 from the germline V gene are SGHRS and YFSETQ. The CDR3 protein is CASSLWGPNTEAFF. In DNA form, the CDR3 reads TGCGCCAGCAGCTTGTGGGGCCCGAACACTGAAGCTTTCTTT.

The chain joins TRBV7-3 to TRBJ2-1, with 13 bases matching TRBD2. The J segment lost 7 bases and the V segment lost 5 bases, leaving 5 bases of the junction unmatched. This CDR3 region has 15 residues. CDR1 is SGHTA and CDR2 is FQGTGA in the germline V gene. CDR3 sequence: CASSDRTSGSNEQFF. The CDR3 DNA reads as TGTGCCAGCAGCGACCGGACTAGCGGGAGTAATGAGCAGTTCTTC.

The rearrangement joins TRBV5-4 to TRBJ2-7, with TRBD2 identical over 8 bases. The length of the CDR3 is 16 residues. The germline V gene has CDR1 SGHNT and CDR2 YYREEE (reference sequence). With V trimmed by 3 bases and J by 1 base, 9 bases remained unmatched. The CDR3 bases are TGTGCCAGCAGCTCCGGGGGGGCTAGCGGGTCCTACGAGCAGTACTTC. Protein sequence: CASSSGGASGSYEQYF.

The chain combines TRBV7-3 with TRBJ2-2; 9 bases are shared with TRBD2. Germline V CDR1 and CDR2: SGHTA, FQGTGA. Germline trimming cut 4 bases from V and 7 bases from J; bases unmatched to any gene: 10. This CDR3 is 16 amino acids long. The CDR3 loop reads CASSSSAGGVGGELFF. CDR3 nucleotides: TGTGCCAGCAGCTCCTCAGCGGGAGGCGTCGGCGGGGAGCTGTTTTTT.

The chain couples TRBV4-1 to TRBJ1-4, with unresolved D. CDR1 and CDR2 (germline): MGHRA, YSYEKL. The germline V and J ends were trimmed by 1 base and 8 bases, with 17 bases remaining between them. This CDR3 is 16 amino acids long. CDR3 loop: CASSQVGTPLAEKLFF. The CDR3 region has the DNA TGCGCCAGCAGCCAAGTTGGCACTCCACTCGCCGAAAAACTGTTTTTT.

The rearrangement joins TRBV15 to TRBJ2-3, with D perhaps given as TRBD1 or TRBD2 (5 bases each). Germline V gene data show CDR1 as LNHNV and CDR2 as YYDKDF (reference sequence). Trimming shortened V by 0 bases and J by 4 bases, and 11 bases separated the two germline ends. The CDR3 covers 15 residues. Here the CDR3 reads CATSREHGAADTQYF. The CDR3, as DNA: TGTGCCACCAGCAGAGAGCACGGGGCGGCAGATACGCAGTATTTT.

V is TRBV9 and J is TRBJ1-2, with 7 bases that match TRBD1. V was pared by 4 bases and J by 8 bases, with 14 bases of the junction left unmatched. This CDR3 comprises 15 residues. In germline, CDR1 is SGDLS, CDR2 YYNGEE. The CDR3 spells CASSFTGTALLGYTF. CDR3 DNA: TGTGCCAGCAGCTTCACCGGGACAGCTCTTCTCGGCTACACCTTC.